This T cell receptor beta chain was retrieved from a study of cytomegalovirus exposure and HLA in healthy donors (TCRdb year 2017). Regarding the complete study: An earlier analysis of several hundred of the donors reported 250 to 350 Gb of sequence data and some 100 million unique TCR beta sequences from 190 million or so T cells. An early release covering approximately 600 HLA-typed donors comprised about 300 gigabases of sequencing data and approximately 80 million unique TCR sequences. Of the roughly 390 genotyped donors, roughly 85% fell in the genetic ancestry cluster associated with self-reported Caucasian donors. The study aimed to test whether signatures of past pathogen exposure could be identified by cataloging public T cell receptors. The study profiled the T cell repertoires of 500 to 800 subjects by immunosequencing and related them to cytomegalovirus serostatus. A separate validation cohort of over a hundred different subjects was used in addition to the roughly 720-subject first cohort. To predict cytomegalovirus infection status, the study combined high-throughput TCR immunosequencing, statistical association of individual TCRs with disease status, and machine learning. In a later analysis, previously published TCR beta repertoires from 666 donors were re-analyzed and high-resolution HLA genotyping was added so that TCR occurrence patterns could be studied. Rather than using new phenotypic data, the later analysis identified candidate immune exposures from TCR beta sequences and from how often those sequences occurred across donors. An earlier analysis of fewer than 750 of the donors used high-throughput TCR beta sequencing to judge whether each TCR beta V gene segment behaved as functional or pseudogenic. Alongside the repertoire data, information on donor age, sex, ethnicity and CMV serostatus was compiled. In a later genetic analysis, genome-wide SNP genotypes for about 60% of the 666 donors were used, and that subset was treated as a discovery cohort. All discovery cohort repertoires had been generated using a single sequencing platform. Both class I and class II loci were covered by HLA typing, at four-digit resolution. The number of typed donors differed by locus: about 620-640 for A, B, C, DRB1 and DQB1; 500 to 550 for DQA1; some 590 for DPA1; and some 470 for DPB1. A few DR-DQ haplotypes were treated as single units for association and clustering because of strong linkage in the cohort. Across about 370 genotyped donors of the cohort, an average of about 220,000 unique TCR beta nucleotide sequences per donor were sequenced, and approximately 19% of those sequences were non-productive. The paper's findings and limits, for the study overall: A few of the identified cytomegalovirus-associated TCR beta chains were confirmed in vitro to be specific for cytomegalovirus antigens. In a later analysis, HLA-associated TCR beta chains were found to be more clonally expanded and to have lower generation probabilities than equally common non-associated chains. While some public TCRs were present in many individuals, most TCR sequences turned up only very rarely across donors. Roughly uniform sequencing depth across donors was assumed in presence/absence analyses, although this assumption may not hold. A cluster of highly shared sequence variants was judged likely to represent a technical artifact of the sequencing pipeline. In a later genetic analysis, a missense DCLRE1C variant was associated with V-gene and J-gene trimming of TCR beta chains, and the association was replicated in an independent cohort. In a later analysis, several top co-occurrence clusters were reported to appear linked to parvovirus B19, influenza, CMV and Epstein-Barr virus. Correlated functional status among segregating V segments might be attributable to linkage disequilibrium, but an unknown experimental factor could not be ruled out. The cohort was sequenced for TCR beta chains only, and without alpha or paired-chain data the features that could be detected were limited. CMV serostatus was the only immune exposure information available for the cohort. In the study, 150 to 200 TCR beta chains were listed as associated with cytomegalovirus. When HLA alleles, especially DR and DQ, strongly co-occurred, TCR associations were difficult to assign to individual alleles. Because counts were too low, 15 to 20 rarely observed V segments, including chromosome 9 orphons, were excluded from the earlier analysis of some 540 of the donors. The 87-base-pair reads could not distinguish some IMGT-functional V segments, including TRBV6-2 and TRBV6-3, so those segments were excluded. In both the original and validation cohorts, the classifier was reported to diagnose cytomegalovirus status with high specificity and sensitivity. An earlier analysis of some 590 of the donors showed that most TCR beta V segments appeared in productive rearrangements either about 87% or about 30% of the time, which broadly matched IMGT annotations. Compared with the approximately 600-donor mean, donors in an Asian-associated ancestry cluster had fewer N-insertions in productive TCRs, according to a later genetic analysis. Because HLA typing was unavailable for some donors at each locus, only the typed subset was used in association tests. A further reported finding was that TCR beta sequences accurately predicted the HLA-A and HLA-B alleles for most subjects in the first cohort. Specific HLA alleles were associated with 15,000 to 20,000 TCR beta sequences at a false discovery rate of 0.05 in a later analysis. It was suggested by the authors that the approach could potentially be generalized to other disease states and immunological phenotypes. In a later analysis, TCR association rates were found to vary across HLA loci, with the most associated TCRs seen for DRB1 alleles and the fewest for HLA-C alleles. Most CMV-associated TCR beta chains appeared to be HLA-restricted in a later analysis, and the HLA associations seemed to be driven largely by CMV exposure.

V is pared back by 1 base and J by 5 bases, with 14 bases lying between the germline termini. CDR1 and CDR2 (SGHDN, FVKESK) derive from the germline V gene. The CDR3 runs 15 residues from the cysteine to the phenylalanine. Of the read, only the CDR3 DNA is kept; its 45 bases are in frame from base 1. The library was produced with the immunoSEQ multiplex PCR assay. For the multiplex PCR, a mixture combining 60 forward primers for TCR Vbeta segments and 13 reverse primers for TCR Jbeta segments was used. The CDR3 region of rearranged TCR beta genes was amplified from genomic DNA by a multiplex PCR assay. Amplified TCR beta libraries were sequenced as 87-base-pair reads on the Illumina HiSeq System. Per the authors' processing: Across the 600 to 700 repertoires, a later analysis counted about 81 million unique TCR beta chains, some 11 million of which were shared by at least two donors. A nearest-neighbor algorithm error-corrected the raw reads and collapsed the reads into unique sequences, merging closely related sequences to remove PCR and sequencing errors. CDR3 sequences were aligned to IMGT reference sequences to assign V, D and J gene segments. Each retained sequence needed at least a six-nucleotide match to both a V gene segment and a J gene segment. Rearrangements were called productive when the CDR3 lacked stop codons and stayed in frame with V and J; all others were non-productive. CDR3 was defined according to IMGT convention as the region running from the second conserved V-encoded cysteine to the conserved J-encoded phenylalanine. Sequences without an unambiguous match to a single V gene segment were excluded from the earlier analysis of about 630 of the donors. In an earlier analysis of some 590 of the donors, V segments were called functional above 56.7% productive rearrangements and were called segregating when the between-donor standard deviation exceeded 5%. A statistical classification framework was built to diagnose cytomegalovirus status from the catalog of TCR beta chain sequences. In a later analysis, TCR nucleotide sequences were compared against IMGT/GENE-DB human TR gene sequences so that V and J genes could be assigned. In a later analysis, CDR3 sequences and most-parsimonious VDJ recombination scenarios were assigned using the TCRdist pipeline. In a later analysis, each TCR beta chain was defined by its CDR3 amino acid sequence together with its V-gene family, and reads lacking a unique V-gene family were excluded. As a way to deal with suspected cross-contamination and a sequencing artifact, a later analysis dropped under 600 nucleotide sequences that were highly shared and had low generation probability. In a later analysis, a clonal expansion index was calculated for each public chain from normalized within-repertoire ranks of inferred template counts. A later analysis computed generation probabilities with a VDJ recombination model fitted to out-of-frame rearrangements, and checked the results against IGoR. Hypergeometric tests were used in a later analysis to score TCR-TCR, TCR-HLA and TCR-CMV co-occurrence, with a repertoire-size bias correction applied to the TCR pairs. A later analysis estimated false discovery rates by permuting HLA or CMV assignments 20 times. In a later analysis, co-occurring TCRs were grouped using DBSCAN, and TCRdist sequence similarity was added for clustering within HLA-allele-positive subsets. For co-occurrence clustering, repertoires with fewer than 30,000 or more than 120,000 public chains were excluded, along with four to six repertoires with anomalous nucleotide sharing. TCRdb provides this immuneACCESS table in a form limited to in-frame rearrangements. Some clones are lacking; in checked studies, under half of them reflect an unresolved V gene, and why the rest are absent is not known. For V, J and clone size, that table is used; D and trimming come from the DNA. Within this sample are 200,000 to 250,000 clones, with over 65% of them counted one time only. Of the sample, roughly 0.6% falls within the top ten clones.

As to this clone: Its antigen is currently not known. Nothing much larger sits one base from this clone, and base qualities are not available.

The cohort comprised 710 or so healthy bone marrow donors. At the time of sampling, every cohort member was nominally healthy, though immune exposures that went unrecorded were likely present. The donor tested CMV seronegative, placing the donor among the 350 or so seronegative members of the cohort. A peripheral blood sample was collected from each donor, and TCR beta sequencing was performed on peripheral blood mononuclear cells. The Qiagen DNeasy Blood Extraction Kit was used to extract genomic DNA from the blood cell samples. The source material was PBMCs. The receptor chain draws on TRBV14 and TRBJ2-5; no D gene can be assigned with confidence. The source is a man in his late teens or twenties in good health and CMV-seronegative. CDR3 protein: CASSQVPNSRETQYF. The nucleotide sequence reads TGTGCCAGCAGCCAAGTACCTAATTCTCGGGAGACCCAGTACTTC.